This entry concerns a single T cell receptor beta chain. Here immunoSEQ multiplex PCR was the method, and the copy in TCRdb shows in-frame clones only, minus some. The table has a few hundred thousand clones, 90% seen once. The data were obtained in a study of blood T cell repertoires in COVID-19. Overall study: Researchers got acute and convalescent COVID-19 samples from the United States, Italy and Spain.

What was sequenced was peripheral blood. The sequence derives from a woman aged 55 to 70 with COVID-19, enrolled during active disease.

Here the CDR3 reads CASSLDISGANVLTF. Written as DNA, the CDR3 is TGTGCCAGCAGCTTAGACATCTCTGGGGCCAACGTCCTGACTTTC. V gene TRBV7-3 combines with J gene TRBJ2-6, with no clear D. Germline V gives CDR1 SGHTA, CDR2 FQGTGA. V shed 2 bases and J shed 0 bases, with 5 bases lying between them. The CDR3 runs 15 residues.